A selection of T cell receptor beta chains follows, all from one sample in a study of post-analysis software for immune sequencing data. TCRdb re-called the PCR reads with MiXCR, one entry per CDR3 protein. The table has 800,000 to 950,000 distinct CDR3 sequences, roughly 50% seen once. The sample taken for sequencing was blood. The receptors derive from a girl aged 10 to 17 with multiple sclerosis. Each CDR3 is given with its conserved first and last residue. A D gene is named only where the DNA matches it firmly. Clone size is not always given. Where it is, it says once, few, many or a class for expanded clones.

TRBJ2-5 NA NA TRBV27 TGTGCCAGCAGTCCCCTGACAGGTTCAGAGACCCAGTACTTC CASSPLTGSETQYF
TRBJ1-1 NA NA TRBV4-1 TGCGCCAGCAGCCAAATTAAGGGACTTGGGGCGAACACTGAAGCTTTCTTT CASSQIKGLGANTEAFF
TRBJ2-1 TRBD2 few TRBV10-3 TGTGCCATCAGTACTAGCGGGAGTGGCAATGAGCAGTTCTTC CAISTSGSGNEQFF
TRBJ2-7 TRBD1 NA TRBV20-1 TGCAGTGCCGAATCCGGGACAGGCCCATACGAGCAGTACTTC CSAESGTGPYEQYF
TRBJ2-3 NA NA TRBV5-1 TGCGCCAGCAGCCGGGAGCTCGCGGCATGGGAGCTGAAAACGCAGTATTTT CASSRELAAWELKTQYF
TRBJ2-3 TRBD2 NA TRBV6-1 TGTGCCAGCAGCCCGTTACTAGCGGGGACAGATACGCAGTATTTT CASSPLLAGTDTQYF
TRBJ1-5 NA NA TRBV12-5 TGTGCTAGTGGCCCTAATCAGCCCCAGCATTTT CASGPNQPQHF
TRBJ2-3 NA few TRBV7-2 TGTGCCAGCAGCTTACTTCCGGGTGGTATCACAGATACGCAGTATTTT CASSLLPGGITDTQYF
TRBJ2-4 TRBD2 NA TRBV6-1 TGTGCCAGCAGAGCCCTAGCGGGAGTGCTAGCCAAAAACATTCAGTACTTC CASRALAGVLAKNIQYF
TRBJ1-1 TRBD1 NA TRBV11-2 TGTGCCAGCAGCATGGGACAGGGAAGCGCTGAAGCTTTCTTT CASSMGQGSAEAFF